Listed below are T cell receptor beta chains from one sample, sequenced in a study of response to subunit inactivated influenza vaccine. TCRdb independently ran MiXCR on the RT-PCR reads; one entry per CDR3 protein. Found here are approximately 310,000 distinct CDR3 sequences, 20% to 25% of them singletons; the top ten hold 9.5% to 13%. The source material was PBMCs from blood, sampled roughly 20 months after vaccination. The receptor source for this set is a man aged 50-75 years who received an inactivated influenza vaccine. Both conserved end residues are part of each CDR3. D genes are given only for firm matches. Clone size, where shown, is once, few, many, or a class for clones that have expanded.

J	V	size	D	DNA	CDR3
TRBJ2-3	TRBV29-1	.	.	TGCAGCGTTGGGGCAGGGAGGGGGACAGATACGCAGTATTTT	CSVGAGRGTDTQYF
TRBJ1-6	TRBV20-1	many	.	TGCAGTGCCAAGGGGGGGCGAAGCTCCTATAATTCACCCCTCCACTTT	CSAKGGRSSYNSPLHF
TRBJ1-1	TRBV20-1	.	.	TGCAGTGCTAGAGATAGGACGGGGGCTGAAGCTTTCTTT	CSARDRTGAEAFF
TRBJ1-5	TRBV4-2	.	.	TGTGCCAGCAGCGAAGAAGTCCGTAATAGCAATCAGCCCCAGCATTTT	CASSEEVRNSNQPQHF
TRBJ1-4	TRBV28	few	.	TGTGCCAGCAGTTGGACAGTTCGTGGGAACCTGTTTTTT	CASSWTVRGNLFF
TRBJ2-7	TRBV5-4	.	.	TGTGCCAGCAGCTTGGATGGGGTTGCCGAGCAGTACTTC	CASSLDGVAEQYF
TRBJ1-5	TRBV20-1	few	TRBD1	TGCAGTGCTAGCCAGGGGGCGATTAGCAATCAGCCCCAGCATTTT	CSASQGAISNQPQHF
TRBJ2-3	TRBV7-2	few	.	TGTGCCAGCAGAAGTCTGGCAGATACGCAGTATTTT	CASRSLADTQYF
TRBJ2-1	TRBV7-9	.	.	TGTGCCAGCAGCTCGAACCAATACAATGAGCAGTTCTTC	CASSSNQYNEQFF
TRBJ2-3	TRBV27	.	.	TGTGCCAGCAGTTATCTAGGCGCCCCAGGGGATACGCAGTATTTT	CASSYLGAPGDTQYF
TRBJ1-1	TRBV18	many	TRBD1	TGTGCCAGCTCACCCGGACAGGGGACTTTGAACACTGAAGCTTTCTTT	CASSPGQGTLNTEAFF
TRBJ2-7	TRBV7-2	few	TRBD2	TGTGCCAGCAGCCTAGCGGGTGACTACGAGCAGTACTTC	CASSLAGDYEQYF
TRBJ2-1	TRBV4-2	.	.	TGTGCCAGCAGCCAAGATGTGAACGGGGGGCCGTGGGATGAGCAGTTCTTC	CASSQDVNGGPWDEQFF
TRBJ2-5	TRBV2	.	TRBD2	TGTGCCAGCAGGGGACTAGCGGGGGGGCCGATGAAGACCCAGTACTTC	CASRGLAGGPMKTQYF
TRBJ1-1	TRBV7-9	.	.	TGTGCCAGCAGCCGAGAGGGGAGGGCGAACACTGAAGCTTTCTTT	CASSREGRANTEAFF
TRBJ1-1	TRBV14	few	.	TGTGCCAGCAGCCAAGCAGGAGCGGCCACTGAAGCTTTCTTT	CASSQAGAATEAFF
TRBJ1-2	TRBV6-1	few	.	TGTGCCAGCAGTGAAGAACAGAGACGGGCAACCTATGGCTACACCTTC	CASSEEQRRATYGYTF
TRBJ1-1	TRBV7-8	.	.	TGTGCCAGCAGCATCAGGACAGCTATGAACACTGAAGCTTTCTTT	CASSIRTAMNTEAFF
TRBJ1-6	TRBV4-1	.	TRBD1	TGCGCCAGCAGCCGCTCCGGGACAGAGAATTCACCCCTCCACTTT	CASSRSGTENSPLHF
TRBJ2-1	TRBV6-2/TRBV6-3	.	TRBD2	TGTGCCAGCAGTTCGCCAGTCAAGCGGGGGAGGTACAATGAGCAGTTCTTC	CASSSPVKRGRYNEQFF
TRBJ1-4	TRBV12-3/TRBV12-4	many	.	TGTGCCAGCAGTGTATTGGCTAATGAAAAACTGTTTTTT	CASSVLANEKLFF
TRBJ2-7	TRBV20-1	.	TRBD2	TGCAGTGCTAGAGTTAGACTAGCGGGAGCCCCCTACGAGCAGTACTTC	CSARVRLAGAPYEQYF
TRBJ1-2	TRBV20-1	.	.	TGCAGTGCTAGGACAGAAGATAACTATGGCTACACCTTC	CSARTEDNYGYTF
TRBJ2-7	TRBV10-3	.	.	TGTGCCATCAGTCGTCAGGGCTACGAGCAGTACTTC	CAISRQGYEQYF
TRBJ1-1	TRBV12-3/TRBV12-4	.	.	TGTGCCAGCAGTTTAGTGGGCAGGGTCACTGAAGCTTTCTTT	CASSLVGRVTEAFF
TRBJ1-6	TRBV5-4	.	.	TGTGCCAGCAGCTCCCAGACAGAAGTCTATAATTCACCCCTCCACTTT	CASSSQTEVYNSPLHF
TRBJ2-4	TRBV12-3/TRBV12-4	few	.	TGTGCCAGCAGTGGGACCAGGGCTACCAAAAACATTCAGTACTTC	CASSGTRATKNIQYF
TRBJ1-4	TRBV11-2	few	TRBD1	TGTGCCAGCAGCCCGACTCCAGGGGGTACTAATGAAAAACTGTTTTTT	CASSPTPGGTNEKLFF
TRBJ1-5	TRBV20-1	.	.	TGCAGTGCGGCCCTTGGGGGGGCAAGCAATCAGCCCCAGCATTTT	CSAALGGASNQPQHF
TRBJ1-5	TRBV20-1	.	TRBD1	TGCAGTGCCCGGGAGGCAGGGGGCGGTCAGCCCCAGCATTTT	CSAREAGGGQPQHF
TRBJ2-1	TRBV4-1	.	TRBD2	TGCGCCAGCAGCCAAGATGCGGGAGGAGCCTACAATGAGCAGTTCTTC	CASSQDAGGAYNEQFF
TRBJ1-4	TRBV20-1	few	.	TGCAGTGCTAGAGACTCCTCTAGAACAGGGCCAACAGGGCTGTTTTTT	CSARDSSRTGPTGLFF
TRBJ1-5	TRBV7-9	.	.	TGTGCCAGCATGCGAGGGACTCTACCCCAGCCCCAGCATTTT	CASMRGTLPQPQHF
TRBJ2-2	TRBV20-1	once	TRBD2	TGCAGTGCGCGTCCGGGACTAGGTGTCGGGGAGCTGTTTTTT	CSARPGLGVGELFF
TRBJ1-1	TRBV29-1	.	.	TGCAGCGTTGAAGATCCCGGGAACACTGAAGCTTTCTTT	CSVEDPGNTEAFF
TRBJ2-7	TRBV10-3	.	.	TGTGCCACCAGAACCAGGGGAGGCGCATCCTACGAGCAGTACTTC	CATRTRGGASYEQYF
TRBJ2-1	TRBV5-1	.	.	TGCGCCAGCAGCCCCTATCGAGACCCCGGTATGGGGAAGCAGTTCTTC	CASSPYRDPGMGKQFF
TRBJ2-7	TRBV27	.	.	TGTGCCAGTGGGCAGCGCGAGCAGTACTTC	CASGQREQYF
TRBJ2-5	TRBV20-1	.	.	TGCAGTGCTAGAGGTAGAAGGGGACAAGAGACCCAGTACTTC	CSARGRRGQETQYF
TRBJ1-6	TRBV19	few	TRBD1	TGTGCCAGTAACGAGGACAGGGACAGATCACCCCTCCACTTT	CASNEDRDRSPLHF
TRBJ2-7	TRBV11-2	.	TRBD2	TGTGCCAGCAGCCCCTTGGGGCTAGCGGGAGGGGACGTCTACGAGCAGTACTTC	CASSPLGLAGGDVYEQYF
TRBJ2-7	TRBV3-1	.	.	TGTGCCAGCAGCCAATCGGCACAGTCTTACGAGCAGTACTTC	CASSQSAQSYEQYF
TRBJ2-1	TRBV6-5	few	.	TGTGCCAGCAGTTACTCGAGGCCTTACAATGAGCAGTTCTTC	CASSYSRPYNEQFF
TRBJ2-3	TRBV19	few	TRBD1	TGTGCCACCCGGGACAGGGCCACAGATACGCAGTATTTT	CATRDRATDTQYF
TRBJ2-7	TRBV20-1	once	.	TGCAGTGCCTCGGACCCCTCCTACGAGCAGTACTTC	CSASDPSYEQYF
TRBJ1-1	TRBV23-1	.	.	TGCGCCAGCAGTCATATACAGGAAAACACTGAAGCTTTCTTT	CASSHIQENTEAFF
TRBJ2-5	TRBV27	.	TRBD2	TGTGCCAGCAGTTCGTTAACTAGCGGCCAAGAGACCCAGTACTTC	CASSSLTSGQETQYF
TRBJ2-7	TRBV27	.	.	TGTGCCAGCAGCGAGCTGGGGACGGTAACCTACGAGCAGTACTTC	CASSELGTVTYEQYF
TRBJ2-1	TRBV18	.	.	TGTGCCAGCTCACCTAGGAATGAGCAGTTCTTC	CASSPRNEQFF
TRBJ1-5	TRBV5-5	.	.	TGTGCCAGCAGCTTAGCGCTTCGTCAGCCCCAGCATTTT	CASSLALRQPQHF